This passage covers 29 T cell receptor beta chains from one sample sequenced in a study of control samples from healthy donors and cancer patients. Data came from immunoSEQ multiplex PCR; TCRdb stores just in-frame clones and leaves some out. In the table there are 95,000 to 100,000 clones, around 89% of which are singletons. Sequencing was performed on blood. These receptors originate from a man aged 25-40 years in good health.

Of note for this clone: Other DNA sequences in the sample encode the same CDR3. J is TRBJ1-5 and V is TRBV12-3 or TRBV12-4; D is ambiguous. Trimming stripped 3 bases from V and 1 base from J, with 4 bases between. The CDR3 contains 13 residues. The CDR3 nucleotides are TGTGCCAGCAGTTTGCAGAGCAATCAGCCCCAGCATTTT. Translated, it gives CASSLQSNQPQHF.

The genes are TRBV5-1 and TRBJ2-5, with 11 bases matching TRBD2. The germline V gene has CDR1 SGHRS and CDR2 YFSETQ. This CDR3 contains 16 residues. The V gene end was trimmed by 4 bases and the J gene end by 4 bases; junction bases not matched to a gene: 9. The CDR3 DNA is TGCGCCAGCAGCCCGGGTAGCGGGAGGGCCGCAGAGACCCAGTACTTC. This sequence encodes CASSPGSGRAAETQYF.

The V and J genes are TRBV30 and TRBJ1-2; no reliable D call. V was pared by 2 bases and J by 5 bases, with 12 bases between. The CDR3 sequence is 13 residues long. Germline V gene sequence: CDR1 GTSNPN, CDR2 SVGIG (reference sequence). The CDR3 loop is CAWSIGQVYGYTF. The CDR3 nucleotides read TGTGCCTGGAGTATCGGGCAGGTTTATGGCTACACCTTC.

The chain recombines TRBV5-1 with TRBJ2-1; 7 positions match TRBD2. Unmatched junction bases numbered 10, after V lost 4 bases and J lost 6 bases. This CDR3 has 15 residues. Germline CDR1 is SGHRS and CDR2 is YFSETQ. The CDR3 region is CASSPSTSLRNEQFF. In DNA, the CDR3 is TGCGCCAGCAGCCCCTCGACTAGCCTTCGCAATGAGCAGTTCTTC.

This clone was seen a single time. The chain uses TRBV5-1 and TRBJ1-2; 7 nucleotides agree with TRBD1. The CDR3 totals 14 residues. V was clipped by 5 bases and J by 4 bases; unmatched bases: 8. CDR1 is SGHRS and CDR2 is YFSETQ in the germline V gene. CDR3 coding DNA: TGCGCCAGCAGGTCAGGGGGTGGTGGCTATGGCTACACCTTC. Translating gives CASRSGGGGYGYTF.

J is TRBJ2-4 and V is TRBV14; the D gene is possibly TRBD1 (5 bases). V was shortened by 4 bases and J by 7 bases, with 17 bases between the two germline ends. Germline V gene sequence: CDR1 SGHDN, CDR2 FVKESK. This CDR3 contains 15 residues. CDR3 region: CASSRYQGLRNIQYF. The CDR3 DNA is TGTGCCAGCAGCCGGTATCAGGGTCTTAGGAACATTCAGTACTTC.

This clone was observed a handful of times. The chain recombines TRBV28 with TRBJ2-7, with 9 positions matching TRBD2. V gave up 7 bases and J gave up 2 bases; unmatched junction bases: 9. Germline loops: CDR1 MDHEN, CDR2 SYDVKM. The CDR3 is 15 residues long. CDR3 protein: CASTLSPSGTYEQYF. DNA for the CDR3: TGTGCCAGCACTCTGTCCCCTAGCGGGACCTACGAGCAGTACTTC.

In this sample, this clone turned up once. The rearrangement links TRBV4-3 to TRBJ1-2; TRBD1 matches at 8 bases. In germline, CDR1 is LGHNA, CDR2 YSLEER. This CDR3 region has 19 residues. Germline trimming cut 0 bases from V and 3 bases from J; bases unmatched to any gene: 15. CDR3 amino acids: CASSQDRTGKLQIDYGYTF. The CDR3 DNA reads TGCGCCAGCAGCCAAGACCGGACAGGGAAGTTGCAGATCGACTATGGCTACACCTTC.

This sequence joins TRBV27 and TRBJ1-1; possible D gene TRBD1, 5 bases. CDR3 length equals 16 residues. The V and J ends lost 4 bases and 5 bases respectively, with 20 bases between them. The germline V gene encodes CDR1 MNHEY and CDR2 SMNVEV (reference sequence). In DNA form, the CDR3 reads TGTGCCAGCAGTTCCGCCTCGCGAAGGGGTAGGACTGAAGCTTTCTTT. It translates to CASSSASRRGRTEAFF.

With respect to this clone: The same CDR3 is also encoded by other DNA sequences in this sample. This chain joins TRBV7-2 and TRBJ2-7; D might be TRBD1 or TRBD2, each matching 6 bases. Germline CDR1 is SGHTA and CDR2 is FQGNSA. Trimming left V 5 bases short and J 0 bases short, with 14 bases between. This CDR3 has 15 residues. The CDR3, as DNA: TGTGCCAGCAGCGGAGGGGGTGGGAACTCCTACGAGCAGTACTTC. It translates to CASSGGGGNSYEQYF.

This clone appeared once. The rearrangement joins TRBV7-3 to TRBJ2-5; 9 bases match TRBD2. CDR1 and CDR2 from the germline V gene are SGHTA and FQGTGA. The CDR3 has 15 residues. Losses at the gene ends were 2 bases for V and 5 bases for J; bases not matched to a gene: 6. CDR3 DNA: TGTGCCAGCAGCTTATCCCCTAGCGGGGCTGAGACCCAGTACTTC. Its protein is CASSLSPSGAETQYF.

The J gene is TRBJ2-3, the V gene TRBV28; TRBD2 might be the D (5 bases). Trimming took off 5 bases at V and 3 bases at J, with 15 bases between the two ends. Germline V gene data show CDR1 as MDHEN and CDR2 as SYDVKM. The CDR3 contains 15 residues. The CDR3 DNA reads as TGTGCCAGCAGTCCGCCCCCTAGCTGGACAGATACGCAGTATTTT. Amino acid sequence: CASSPPPSWTDTQYF.

The chain recombines TRBV19 with TRBJ2-6; TRBD2 is a possible D gene (6 bases). In germline, CDR1 is LNHDA, CDR2 SQIVND (reference sequence). The CDR3 consists of 18 residues. Trimming took off 5 bases at V and 0 bases at J, with 17 bases between the two ends. The CDR3 DNA reads TGTGCCAGTAGTTGGACGGGAGCGCTAGACTCTGGGGCCAACGTCCTGACTTTC. Translating it yields CASSWTGALDSGANVLTF.

This clone was seen a few times. This rearrangement joins TRBV9 to TRBJ2-2; a weak D match, TRBD1 (6 bases). The CDR3 consists of 15 residues. Trimming took off 2 bases at V and 0 bases at J, with 8 bases between the two ends. The germline gives CDR1 SGDLS, CDR2 YYNGEE. Here the CDR3 reads CASSVSGANTGELFF. In DNA, the CDR3 is TGTGCCAGCAGCGTTTCAGGGGCGAACACCGGGGAGCTGTTTTTT.

The chain links TRBV5-1 to TRBJ2-5; D may match TRBD1 or TRBD2 (5 bases each). This CDR3 is 15 amino acids long. V lost 4 bases and J lost 1, with 14 bases in between. Germline V gene sequence: CDR1 SGHRS, CDR2 YFSETQ. The CDR3 DNA follows: TGCGCCAGCAGCCAGACGGGACCCTTCCAAGAGACCCAGTACTTC. Translating it yields CASSQTGPFQETQYF. Supplemented by reference TRBV5-1 and TRBJ2-5, the full variable domain reads KAGVTQTPRYLIKTRGQQVTLSCSPISGHRSVSWYQQTPGQGLQFLFEYFSETQRNKGNFPGRFSGRQFSNSRSEMNVSTLELGDSALYLCASSQTGPFQETQYFGPGTRLLVL.

The genes are TRBV2 and TRBJ1-2; D possibly corresponds to TRBD1 (5 bases). CDR1 SNHLY and CDR2 FYNNEI come from the germline V gene. The CDR3 loop spans 16 amino acids. The V end was cut by 6 bases, the J end by 8 bases, with 25 bases between. CDR3 sequence: CASSQLLGVGPGGYTF. The CDR3 region has the DNA TGTGCCAGCAGCCAGCTTCTCGGGGTGGGCCCAGGGGGCTACACCTTC.

The rearrangement uses TRBV6-4 and TRBJ1-2; the D is unclear. Germline CDR1 and CDR2: MRHNA and SNTAGT. V was cut by 6 bases and J by 8 bases, with 16 bases left in between. The CDR3 has 13 amino acids. CDR3 in amino acids: CASRTGQVGGYTF. CDR3 DNA sequence: TGTGCCAGCAGGACGGGCCAGGTGGGAGGCTACACCTTC.

The CDR3 sequence: CASSIQLRTEAFF. The CDR3 DNA follows: TGTGCCAGTAGTATACAGCTTCGCACTGAAGCTTTCTTT. This rearrangement joins TRBV19 to TRBJ1-1, with unresolved D. V gave up 2 bases and J gave up 4 bases, with 8 bases separating them. Germline CDR1 is LNHDA and CDR2 is SQIVND (reference sequence). The CDR3 consists of 13 residues. Full variable domain (outside the CDR3, taken from reference TRBV19 and TRBJ1-1): DGGITQSPKYLFRKEGQNVTLSCEQNLNHDAMYWYRQDPGQGLRLIYYSQIVNDFQKGDIAEGYSVSREKKESFPLTVTSAQKNPTAFYLCASSIQLRTEAFFGQGTRLTVV.

In nucleotides, the CDR3 is TGTGCCAGCAGCTTGAGGAGTCTGGGCGTCAATGGCTACACCTTC. This translates into CASSLRSLGVNGYTF. The chain combines TRBV5-4 with TRBJ1-2, with no clear D. Trimming took 1 base from V and 6 from J, leaving 16 bases between them. CDR1 is SGHNT and CDR2 is YYREEE in the germline V gene (reference sequence). The CDR3 runs to 15 residues.

This chain joins TRBV15 and TRBJ2-5; D ambiguous. CDR1 is LNHNV, CDR2 YYDKDF, per germline (reference sequence). V lost 2 bases and J 3 bases, leaving 10 bases between the germline ends. This CDR3 spans 14 amino acids. The CDR3 region is CATSRRTVKETQYF. For the CDR3, the DNA is TGTGCCACCAGCAGACGGACGGTGAAAGAGACCCAGTACTTC.

The table lists this clone with a few counts. This chain uses TRBV5-1 with TRBJ2-1; 8 bases match TRBD2. Germline V gene sequence: CDR1 SGHRS, CDR2 YFSETQ. The CDR3 consists of 15 residues. V dropped 7 bases and J dropped 4; count of bases not matched to a gene: 10. This CDR3 is CASGWAGGRYNEQFF. The CDR3 bases are TGCGCCAGCGGGTGGGCGGGAGGAAGGTACAATGAGCAGTTCTTC.

The J gene is TRBJ2-7, the V gene TRBV19, with 7 positions matching TRBD1. Germline CDR1 and CDR2: LNHDA and SQIVND (reference sequence). The CDR3 has 13 amino acids. V lost 6 bases to trimming and J lost 3 bases; unmatched junction nucleotides: 5. In DNA form, the CDR3 reads TGTGCCAGTAGGCTCCGGGACAGCTACGAGCAGTACTTC. Translating gives CASRLRDSYEQYF.

The genes are TRBV15 and TRBJ1-1; 9 bases are shared with TRBD1. Trimming cost V 5 bases and J 4 bases; bases outside gene matches: 11. Per germline, CDR1 LNHNV and CDR2 YYDKDF (reference sequence). This CDR3 region has 16 residues. CDR3 amino acids: CATSSRLLDRGTEAFF. The CDR3 DNA follows: TGTGCCACCAGCTCGCGACTATTGGACAGGGGCACTGAAGCTTTCTTT.

For the CDR3, the DNA is TGCAGTGCTAGTCAATTACTCAGGGGTTCCACTGAAGCTTTCTTT. It is translated as CSASQLLRGSTEAFF. The chain is built from TRBV20-1 and TRBJ1-1; the D gene is possibly TRBD1 (6 bases). V dropped 3 bases and J dropped 4 bases, with 18 bases sitting between them. The CDR3 is made up of 15 amino acids. CDR1 and CDR2 (germline): DFQATT, SNEGSKA (reference sequence).

This chain connects TRBV12-2 to TRBJ2-1; the table calls TRBD2, which could not be checked here. TRBV12-2 corresponds to a pseudogene. The length of the CDR3 is 20 residues. The CDR3: CASRQQRGLADPSSYNEQFF. DNA for the CDR3: TGTGCAAGTCGCCAACAAAGAGGACTAGCGGATCCCAGCTCCTACAATGAGCAGTTCTTC.

The genes are TRBV2 and TRBJ2-4; no clear D gene. The CDR3 loop spans 15 amino acids. Trimming took 2 bases from V and 9 from J, leaving 17 bases between them. CDR1 is SNHLY, CDR2 FYNNEI, per germline. This CDR3 is CASSELWAPRSIQYF. In nucleotides, the CDR3 is TGTGCCAGCAGTGAACTTTGGGCTCCGCGAAGCATTCAGTACTTC. The full variable domain, its missing parts supplied by reference TRBV2 and TRBJ2-4, is EPEVTQTPSHQVTQMGQEVILRCVPISNHLYFYWYRQILGQKVEFLVSFYNNEISEKSEIFDDQFSVERPDGSNFTLKIRSTKLEDSAMYFCASSELWAPRSIQYFGAGTRLSVL.

This chain connects TRBV4-3 to TRBJ2-1; D tentatively reads TRBD1 or TRBD2 (5 bases each). The length of the CDR3 is 17 residues. Trimming removed 2 bases from V and 4 bases from J, with 18 bases in between. Germline CDR1 LGHNA, CDR2 YSLEER. CDR3 amino acids: CASSQSLGQRTYNEQFF. CDR3 sequence (DNA): TGCGCCAGCAGCCAATCTCTTGGCCAGCGGACATACAATGAGCAGTTCTTC.

The table lists this clone with a count of one. J is TRBJ1-6 and V is TRBV11-2, with no clear D. The CDR3 length is 15 residues. V lost 6 bases to trimming and J lost 7 bases, with 16 bases between them. Germline V lookup: CDR1 SGHAT, CDR2 FQNNGV. The CDR3 is CASRGSLGFNSPLHF. In nucleotides, the CDR3 is TGTGCCAGCAGGGGATCGCTGGGGTTCAATTCACCCCTCCACTTT.

The J gene is TRBJ1-4, the V gene TRBV3-1 (or the pseudogene TRBV3-2), with D possibly TRBD1 on 6 matching bases. This CDR3 is 14 amino acids long. Germline values: CDR1 LGHDT, CDR2 YNNKEL (reference sequence). The ends were cut back, 5 bases at V and 7 bases at J, with 14 bases in the middle. CDR3 nucleotide sequence: TGTGCCAGCAGCTTACAGGGACGGGGTGAAAAACTGTTTTTT. It specifies CASSLQGRGEKLFF.